Described below is a single TCR beta chain sequence and its context. Combining a sample-barcoded 5' primer with a J-beta primer mix, a second PCR ran for about 7 to 11 cycles. MiXCR was run by TCRdb on the 5' RACE reads, yielding one entry per CDR3 protein. The repertoire holds 800,000 to 1,300,000 distinct CDR3 sequences, with 20% to 25% as singletons. This CDR3 region has 14 residues. Per germline, CDR1 LGHNA and CDR2 YSLEER. The ends were cut back, 0 bases at V and 5 bases at J, with 10 bases in the middle. The record originates from a study of blood T cells in healthy people across ages. Another study also made use of these data, one on T cells of mothers and their children.

The rearrangement links TRBV4-3 to TRBJ1-1; no clear D gene. The TCR sequence derives from a girl aged 2 to 9 in good health. Sequenced input: blood. CDR3 in DNA: TGCGCCAGCAGCCAAGAGGTGGTCGAGACTGAAGCTTTCTTT. Translation gives CASSQEVVETEAFF.